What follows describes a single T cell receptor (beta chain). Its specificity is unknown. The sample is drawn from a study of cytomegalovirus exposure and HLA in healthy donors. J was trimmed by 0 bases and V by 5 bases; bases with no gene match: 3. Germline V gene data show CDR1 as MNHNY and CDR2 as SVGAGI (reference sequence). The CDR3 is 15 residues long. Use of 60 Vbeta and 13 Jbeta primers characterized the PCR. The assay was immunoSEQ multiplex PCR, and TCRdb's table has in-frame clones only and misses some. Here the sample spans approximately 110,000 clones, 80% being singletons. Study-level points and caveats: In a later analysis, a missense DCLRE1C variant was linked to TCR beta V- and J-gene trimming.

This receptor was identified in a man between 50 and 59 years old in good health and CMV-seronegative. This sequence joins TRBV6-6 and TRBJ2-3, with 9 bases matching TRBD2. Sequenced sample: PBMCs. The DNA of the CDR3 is TGTGCCAGCAGTCGACTAGCGGTTAGCACAGATACGCAGTATTTT. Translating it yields CASSRLAVSTDTQYF.